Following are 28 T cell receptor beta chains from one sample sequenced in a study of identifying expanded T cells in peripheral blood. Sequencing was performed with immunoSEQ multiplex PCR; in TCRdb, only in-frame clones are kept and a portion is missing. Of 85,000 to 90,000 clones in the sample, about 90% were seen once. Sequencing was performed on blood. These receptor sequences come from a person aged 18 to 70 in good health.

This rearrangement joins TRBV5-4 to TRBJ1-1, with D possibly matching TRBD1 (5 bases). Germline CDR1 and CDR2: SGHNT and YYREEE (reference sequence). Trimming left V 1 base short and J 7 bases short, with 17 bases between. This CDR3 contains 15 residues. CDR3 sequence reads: CASSLRGAGWNEAFF. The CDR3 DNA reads TGTGCCAGCAGCTTGCGGGGCGCGGGTTGGAATGAAGCTTTCTTT. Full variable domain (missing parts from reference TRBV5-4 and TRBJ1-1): ETGVTQSPTHLIKTRGQQVTLRCSSQSGHNTVSWYQQALGQGPQFIFQYYREEENGRGNFPPRFSGLQFPNYSSELNVNALELDDSALYLCASSLRGAGWNEAFFGQGTRLTVV.

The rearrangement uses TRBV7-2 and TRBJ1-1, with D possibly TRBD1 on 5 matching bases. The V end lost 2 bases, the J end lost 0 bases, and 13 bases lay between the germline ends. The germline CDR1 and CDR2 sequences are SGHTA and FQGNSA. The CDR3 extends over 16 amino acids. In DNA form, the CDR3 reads TGTGCCAGCAGCTTACTATCAGGGACCATGAACACTGAAGCTTTCTTT. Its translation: CASSLLSGTMNTEAFF.

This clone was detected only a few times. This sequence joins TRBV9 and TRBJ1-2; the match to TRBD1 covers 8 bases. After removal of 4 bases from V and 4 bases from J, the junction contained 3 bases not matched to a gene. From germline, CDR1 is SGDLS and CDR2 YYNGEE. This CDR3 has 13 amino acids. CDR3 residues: CASSQGTGYGYTF. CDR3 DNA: TGTGCCAGCAGCCAGGGGACAGGCTATGGCTACACCTTC.

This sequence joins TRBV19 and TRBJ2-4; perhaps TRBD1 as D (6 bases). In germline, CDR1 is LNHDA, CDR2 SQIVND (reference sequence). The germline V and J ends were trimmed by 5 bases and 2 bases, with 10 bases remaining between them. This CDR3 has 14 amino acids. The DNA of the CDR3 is TGTGCCAGTAGTTTGGGGGCGTCCAAAAACATTCAGTACTTC. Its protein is CASSLGASKNIQYF.

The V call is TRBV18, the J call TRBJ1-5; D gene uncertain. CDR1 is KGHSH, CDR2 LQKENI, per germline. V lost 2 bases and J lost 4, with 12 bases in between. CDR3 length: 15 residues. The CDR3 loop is CASSPGGLQNQPQHF. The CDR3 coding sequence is TGTGCCAGCTCACCAGGAGGGCTGCAAAATCAGCCCCAGCATTTT.

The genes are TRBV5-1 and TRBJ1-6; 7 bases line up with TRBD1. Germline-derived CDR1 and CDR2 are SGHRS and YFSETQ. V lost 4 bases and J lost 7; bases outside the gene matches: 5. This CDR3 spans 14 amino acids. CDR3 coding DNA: TGCGCCAGCAGCCCCGGGACAGAGAATTCACCCCTCCACTTT. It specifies CASSPGTENSPLHF.

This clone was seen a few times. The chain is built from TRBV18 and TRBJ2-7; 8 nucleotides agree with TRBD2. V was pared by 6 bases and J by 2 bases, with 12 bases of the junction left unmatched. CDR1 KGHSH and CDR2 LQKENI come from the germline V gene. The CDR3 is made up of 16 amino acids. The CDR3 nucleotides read TGTGCCAGCTCGCCCCAAACCGGGAGGGCGACCTACGAGCAGTACTTC. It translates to CASSPQTGRATYEQYF.

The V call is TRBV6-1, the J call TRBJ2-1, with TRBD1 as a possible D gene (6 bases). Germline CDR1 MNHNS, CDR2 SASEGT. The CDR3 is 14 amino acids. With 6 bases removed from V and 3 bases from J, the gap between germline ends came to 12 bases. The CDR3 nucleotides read TGTGCCAGCAGAAAACAGGGTGGCTACAATGAGCAGTTCTTC. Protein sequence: CASRKQGGYNEQFF.

The CDR3 nucleotides are TGTGCCAGCAGCTTGGCTCTCTCCTACAATGAGCAGTTCTTC. It specifies CASSLALSYNEQFF. The gene calls are TRBV5-6 and TRBJ2-1; the D is unclear. This CDR3 spans 14 amino acids. Between the trimmed V and J ends, which lost 0 bases and 0 bases, there was a span of 4 bases. CDR1 and CDR2 (germline): SGHDT, YYEEEE.

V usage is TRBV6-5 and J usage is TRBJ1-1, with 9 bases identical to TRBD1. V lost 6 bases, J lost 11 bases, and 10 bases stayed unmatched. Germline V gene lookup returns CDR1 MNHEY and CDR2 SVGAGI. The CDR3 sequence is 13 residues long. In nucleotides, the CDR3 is TGTGCCAGCAGGTGGACAGGGGCATCCCACGCTTTCTTT. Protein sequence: CASRWTGASHAFF.

The CDR3 bases are TGTGCCAGCAGTGACGGCAGATCCACAGATACGCAGTATTTT. Translated: CASSDGRSTDTQYF. This rearrangement joins TRBV2 to TRBJ2-3; D gene uncertain. Trimming took 3 bases from V and 2 from J, leaving 9 bases between them. The CDR3 contains 14 residues. Germline assignment: CDR1 SNHLY and CDR2 FYNNEI.

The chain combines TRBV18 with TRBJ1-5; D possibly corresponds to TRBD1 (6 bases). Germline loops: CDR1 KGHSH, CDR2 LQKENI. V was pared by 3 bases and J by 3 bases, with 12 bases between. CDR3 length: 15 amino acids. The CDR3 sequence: CASSPGGGDNQPQHF. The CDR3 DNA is TGTGCCAGCTCACCGGGAGGGGGTGACAATCAGCCCCAGCATTTT.

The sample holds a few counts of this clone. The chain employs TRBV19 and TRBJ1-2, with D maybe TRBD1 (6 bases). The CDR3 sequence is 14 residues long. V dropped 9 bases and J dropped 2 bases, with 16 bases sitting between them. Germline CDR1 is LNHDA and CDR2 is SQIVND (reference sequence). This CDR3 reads CASHYRTENYGYTF. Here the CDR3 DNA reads TGTGCCAGCCATTACCGGACAGAAAACTATGGCTACACCTTC.

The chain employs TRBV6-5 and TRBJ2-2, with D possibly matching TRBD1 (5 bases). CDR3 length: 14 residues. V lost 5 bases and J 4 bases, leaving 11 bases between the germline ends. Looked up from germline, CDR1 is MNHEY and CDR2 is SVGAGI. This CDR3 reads CASSTHRSTGELFF. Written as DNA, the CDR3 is TGTGCCAGCAGTACCCACAGGAGCACCGGGGAGCTGTTTTTT.

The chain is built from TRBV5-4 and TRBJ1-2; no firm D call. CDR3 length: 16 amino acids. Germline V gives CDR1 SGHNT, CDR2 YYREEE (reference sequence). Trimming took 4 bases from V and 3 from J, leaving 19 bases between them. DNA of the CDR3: TGTGCCAGCAGCAGGATGGGAGGCTCTAGACACTATGGCTACACCTTC. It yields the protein CASSRMGGSRHYGYTF.

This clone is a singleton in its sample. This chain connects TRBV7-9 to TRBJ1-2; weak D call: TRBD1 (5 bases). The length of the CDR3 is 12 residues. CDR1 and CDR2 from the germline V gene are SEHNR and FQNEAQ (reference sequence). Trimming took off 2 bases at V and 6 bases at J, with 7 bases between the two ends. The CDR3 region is CASSLFRDGYTF. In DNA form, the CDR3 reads TGTGCCAGCAGCTTATTCAGGGATGGCTACACCTTC. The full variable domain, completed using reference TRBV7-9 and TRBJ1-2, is DTGVSQNPRHKITKRGQNVTFRCDPISEHNRLYWYRQTLGQGPEFLTYFQNEAQLEKSRLLSDRFSAERPKGSFSTLEIQRTEQGDSAMYLCASSLFRDGYTFGSGTRLTVV.

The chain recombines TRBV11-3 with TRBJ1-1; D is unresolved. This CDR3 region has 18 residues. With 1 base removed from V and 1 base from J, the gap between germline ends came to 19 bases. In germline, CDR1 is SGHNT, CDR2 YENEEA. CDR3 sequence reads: CASSLGPGLGMSNTEAFF. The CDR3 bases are TGTGCCAGCAGCTTAGGTCCAGGCCTTGGGATGTCGAACACTGAAGCTTTCTTT.

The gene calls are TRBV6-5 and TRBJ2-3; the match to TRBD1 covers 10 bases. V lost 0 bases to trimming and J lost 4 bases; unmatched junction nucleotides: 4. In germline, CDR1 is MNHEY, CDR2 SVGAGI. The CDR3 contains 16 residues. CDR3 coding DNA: TGTGCCAGCAGTTACTCCTTCGGGACAGGGGCAGATACGCAGTATTTT. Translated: CASSYSFGTGADTQYF.

This chain's CDR3 is CASSYLGTEAFF. The CDR3 coding sequence is TGTGCCAGCAGCTACCTTGGTACTGAAGCTTTCTTT. The rearrangement links TRBV5-5 to TRBJ1-1, with unresolved D. The CDR3 runs 12 residues. The V gene's germline CDR1 is SGHKS and CDR2 YYEKEE (reference sequence). Trimming stripped 3 bases from V and 5 bases from J, with 8 bases between.

In DNA, the CDR3 is TGTGCCAGCAGCCCGGATGGGACAGGGCTAAAGACCCAGTACTTC. Its protein product is CASSPDGTGLKTQYF. This chain uses TRBV5-4 with TRBJ2-5; TRBD1 aligns across 9 bases. This CDR3 has 15 amino acids. V gave up 4 bases and J gave up 6 bases; unmatched junction bases: 10. Germline-derived CDR1 and CDR2 are SGHNT and YYREEE (reference sequence).

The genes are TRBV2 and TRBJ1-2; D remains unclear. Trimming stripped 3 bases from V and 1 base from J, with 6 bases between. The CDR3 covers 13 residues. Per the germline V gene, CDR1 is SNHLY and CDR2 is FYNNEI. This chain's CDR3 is CASSDGINYGYTF. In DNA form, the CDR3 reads TGTGCCAGCAGTGACGGAATTAACTATGGCTACACCTTC.

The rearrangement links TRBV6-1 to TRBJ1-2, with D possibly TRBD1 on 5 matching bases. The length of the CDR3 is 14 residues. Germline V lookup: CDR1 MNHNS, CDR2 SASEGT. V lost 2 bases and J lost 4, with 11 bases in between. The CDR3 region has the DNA TGTGCCAGCAGTGAAACGGGACGGGGCTATGGCTACACCTTC. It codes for CASSETGRGYGYTF.

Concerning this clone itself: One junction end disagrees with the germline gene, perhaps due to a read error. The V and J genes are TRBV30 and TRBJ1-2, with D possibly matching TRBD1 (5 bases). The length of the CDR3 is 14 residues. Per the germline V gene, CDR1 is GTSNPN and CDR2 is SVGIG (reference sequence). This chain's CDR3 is CAWSPQGGHNSIHF. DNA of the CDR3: TGTGCCTGGAGTCCCCAAGGAGGACACAACAGTATTCACTTC.

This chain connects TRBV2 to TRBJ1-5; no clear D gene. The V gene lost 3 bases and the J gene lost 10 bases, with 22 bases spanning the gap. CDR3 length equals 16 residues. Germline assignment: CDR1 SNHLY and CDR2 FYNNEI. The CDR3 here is CASSDLRGSPPRPQHF. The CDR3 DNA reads TGTGCCAGCAGTGACCTTCGGGGAAGTCCGCCTCGTCCCCAGCATTTT.

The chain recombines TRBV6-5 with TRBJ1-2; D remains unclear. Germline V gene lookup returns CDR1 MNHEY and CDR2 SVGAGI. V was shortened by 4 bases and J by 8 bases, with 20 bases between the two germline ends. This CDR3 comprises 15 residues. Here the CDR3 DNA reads TGTGCCAGCAGTTCCCCGGGGTTGAAGGTTCGGGGCTACACCTTC. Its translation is CASSSPGLKVRGYTF.

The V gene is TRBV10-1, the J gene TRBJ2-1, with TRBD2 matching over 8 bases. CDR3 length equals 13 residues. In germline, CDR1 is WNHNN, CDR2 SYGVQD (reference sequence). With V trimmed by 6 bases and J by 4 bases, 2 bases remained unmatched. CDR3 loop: CASSGGGYNEQFF. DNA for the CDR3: TGCGCCAGCAGCGGGGGGGGGTACAATGAGCAGTTCTTC.

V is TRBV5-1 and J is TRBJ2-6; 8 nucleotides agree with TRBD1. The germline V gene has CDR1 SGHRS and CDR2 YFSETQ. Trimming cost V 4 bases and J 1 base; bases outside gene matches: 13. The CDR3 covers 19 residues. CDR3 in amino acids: CASSPQGQGALSGANVLTF. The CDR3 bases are TGCGCCAGCAGCCCACAAGGGCAGGGGGCATTGTCTGGGGCCAACGTCCTGACTTTC.

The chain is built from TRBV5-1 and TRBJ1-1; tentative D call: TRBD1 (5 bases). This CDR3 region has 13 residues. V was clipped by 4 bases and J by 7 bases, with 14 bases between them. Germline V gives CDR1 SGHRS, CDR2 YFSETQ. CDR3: CASSPRRDGEAFF. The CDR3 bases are TGCGCCAGCAGCCCGAGGCGGGACGGTGAAGCTTTCTTT. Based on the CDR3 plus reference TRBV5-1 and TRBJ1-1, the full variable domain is KAGVTQTPRYLIKTRGQQVTLSCSPISGHRSVSWYQQTPGQGLQFLFEYFSETQRNKGNFPGRFSGRQFSNSRSEMNVSTLELGDSALYLCASSPRRDGEAFFGQGTRLTVV.